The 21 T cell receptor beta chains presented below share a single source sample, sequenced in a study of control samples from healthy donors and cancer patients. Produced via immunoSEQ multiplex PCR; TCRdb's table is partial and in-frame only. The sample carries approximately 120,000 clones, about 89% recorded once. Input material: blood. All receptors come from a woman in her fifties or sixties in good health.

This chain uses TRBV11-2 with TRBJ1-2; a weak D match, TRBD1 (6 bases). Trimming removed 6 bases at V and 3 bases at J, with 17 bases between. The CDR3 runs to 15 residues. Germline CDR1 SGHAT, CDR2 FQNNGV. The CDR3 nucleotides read TGTGCCAGCAGATCCCTTCTAAGGGGGTACTATGGCTACACCTTC. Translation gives CASRSLLRGYYGYTF.

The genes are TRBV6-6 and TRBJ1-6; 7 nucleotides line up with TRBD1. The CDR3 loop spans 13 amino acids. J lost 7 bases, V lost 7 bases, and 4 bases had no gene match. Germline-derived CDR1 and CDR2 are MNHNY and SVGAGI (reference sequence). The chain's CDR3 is CASIGQANSPLHF. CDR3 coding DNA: TGTGCCAGCATTGGACAGGCCAATTCACCCCTCCACTTT.

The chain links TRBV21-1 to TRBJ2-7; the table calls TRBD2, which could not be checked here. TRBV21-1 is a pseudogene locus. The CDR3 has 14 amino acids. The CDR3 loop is CASPIEDFWYEQYV. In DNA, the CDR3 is TGTGCCAGTCCTATCGAGGACTTCTGGTACGAGCAGTACGTC.

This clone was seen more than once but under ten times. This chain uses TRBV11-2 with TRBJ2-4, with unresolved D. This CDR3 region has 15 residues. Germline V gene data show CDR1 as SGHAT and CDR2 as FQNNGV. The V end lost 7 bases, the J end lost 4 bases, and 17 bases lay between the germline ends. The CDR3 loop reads CASTNLGSVKNIQYF. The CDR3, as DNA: TGTGCCAGCACCAATCTAGGCTCGGTGAAAAACATTCAGTACTTC.

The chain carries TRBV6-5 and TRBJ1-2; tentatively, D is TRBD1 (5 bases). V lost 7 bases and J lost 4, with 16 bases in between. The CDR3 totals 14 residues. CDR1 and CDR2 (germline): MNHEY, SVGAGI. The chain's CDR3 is CASTVQAGFYGYTF. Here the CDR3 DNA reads TGTGCCAGCACCGTACAGGCAGGGTTCTATGGCTACACCTTC.

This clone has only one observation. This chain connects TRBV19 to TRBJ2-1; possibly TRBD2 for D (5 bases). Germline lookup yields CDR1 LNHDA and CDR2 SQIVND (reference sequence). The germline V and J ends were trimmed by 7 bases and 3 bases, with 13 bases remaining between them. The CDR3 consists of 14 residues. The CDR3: CASIGEGYYNEQFF. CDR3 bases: TGTGCCAGTATTGGTGAGGGATACTACAATGAGCAGTTCTTC.

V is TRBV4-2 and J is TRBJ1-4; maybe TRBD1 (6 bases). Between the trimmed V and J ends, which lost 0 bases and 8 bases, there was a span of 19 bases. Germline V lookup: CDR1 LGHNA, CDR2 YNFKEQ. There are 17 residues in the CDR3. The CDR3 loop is CASSQDRVGQIREKLFF. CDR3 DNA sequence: TGTGCCAGCAGCCAAGATAGAGTCGGACAGATACGGGAAAAACTGTTTTTT.

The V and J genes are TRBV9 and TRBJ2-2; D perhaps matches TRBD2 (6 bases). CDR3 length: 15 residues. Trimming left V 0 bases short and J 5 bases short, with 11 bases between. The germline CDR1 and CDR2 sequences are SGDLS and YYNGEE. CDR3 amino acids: CASSVEGGGTGELFF. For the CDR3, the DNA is TGTGCCAGCAGCGTAGAGGGTGGGGGGACCGGGGAGCTGTTTTTT.

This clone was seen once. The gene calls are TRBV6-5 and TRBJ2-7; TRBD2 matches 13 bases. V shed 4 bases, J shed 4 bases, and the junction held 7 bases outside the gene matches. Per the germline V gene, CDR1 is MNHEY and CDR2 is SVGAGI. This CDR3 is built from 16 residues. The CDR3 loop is CASSFRTSGRIYEQYV. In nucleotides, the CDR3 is TGTGCCAGCAGTTTCAGGACTAGCGGGAGAATATACGAGCAGTACGTC.

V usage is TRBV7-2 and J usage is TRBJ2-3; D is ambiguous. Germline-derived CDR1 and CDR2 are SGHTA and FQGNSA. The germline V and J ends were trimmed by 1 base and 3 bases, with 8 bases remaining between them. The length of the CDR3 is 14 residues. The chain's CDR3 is CASSLGVATDTQYF. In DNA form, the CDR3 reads TGTGCCAGCAGCTTAGGGGTGGCTACAGATACGCAGTATTTT. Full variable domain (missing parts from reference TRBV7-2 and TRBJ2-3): GAGVSQSPSNKVTEKGKDVELRCDPISGHTALYWYRQSLGQGLEFLIYFQGNSAPDKSGLPSDRFSAERTGGSVSTLTIQRTQQEDSAVYLCASSLGVATDTQYFGPGTRLTVL.

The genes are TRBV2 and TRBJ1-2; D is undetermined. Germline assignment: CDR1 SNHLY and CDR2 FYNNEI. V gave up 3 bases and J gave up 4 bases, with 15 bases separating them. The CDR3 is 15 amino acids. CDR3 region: CASSENVARFYGYTF. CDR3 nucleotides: TGTGCCAGCAGTGAGAACGTCGCAAGGTTCTATGGCTACACCTTC. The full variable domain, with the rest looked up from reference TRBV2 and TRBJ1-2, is EPEVTQTPSHQVTQMGQEVILRCVPISNHLYFYWYRQILGQKVEFLVSFYNNEISEKSEIFDDQFSVERPDGSNFTLKIRSTKLEDSAMYFCASSENVARFYGYTFGSGTRLTVV.

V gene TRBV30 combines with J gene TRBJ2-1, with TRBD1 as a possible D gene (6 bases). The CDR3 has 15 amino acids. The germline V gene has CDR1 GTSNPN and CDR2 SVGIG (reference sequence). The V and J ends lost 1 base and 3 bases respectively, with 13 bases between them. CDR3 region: CAWSEAGAIYNEQFF. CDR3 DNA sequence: TGTGCCTGGAGTGAGGCAGGGGCTATCTACAATGAGCAGTTCTTC.

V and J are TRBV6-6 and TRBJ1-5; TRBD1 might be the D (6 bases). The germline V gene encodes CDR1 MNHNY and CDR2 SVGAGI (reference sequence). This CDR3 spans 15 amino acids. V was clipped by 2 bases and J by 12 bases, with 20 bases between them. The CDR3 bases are TGTGCCAGCAGTTACGGGGACACTCAAGGTCGGGGCCAGCATTTT. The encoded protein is CASSYGDTQGRGQHF.

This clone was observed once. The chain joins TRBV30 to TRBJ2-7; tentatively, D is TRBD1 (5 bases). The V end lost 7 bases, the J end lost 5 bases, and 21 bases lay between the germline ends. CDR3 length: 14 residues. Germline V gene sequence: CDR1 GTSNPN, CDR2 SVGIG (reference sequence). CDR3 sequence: CALMEFARVDEQYF. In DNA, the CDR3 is TGTGCCTTGATGGAGTTTGCCAGGGTGGACGAGCAGTACTTC. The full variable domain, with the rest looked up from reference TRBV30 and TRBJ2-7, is SQTIHQWPATLVQPVGSPLSLECTVEGTSNPNLYWYRQAAGRGLQLLFYSVGIGQISSEVPQNLSASRPQDRQFILSSKKLLLSDSGFYLCALMEFARVDEQYFGPGTRLTVT.

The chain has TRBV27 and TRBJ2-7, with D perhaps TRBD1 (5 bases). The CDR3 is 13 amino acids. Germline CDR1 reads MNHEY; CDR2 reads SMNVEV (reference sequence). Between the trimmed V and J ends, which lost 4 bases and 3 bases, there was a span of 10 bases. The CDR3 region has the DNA TGTGCCAGCAGTTCAATCGACAGCTACGAGCAGTACGTC. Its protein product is CASSSIDSYEQYV.

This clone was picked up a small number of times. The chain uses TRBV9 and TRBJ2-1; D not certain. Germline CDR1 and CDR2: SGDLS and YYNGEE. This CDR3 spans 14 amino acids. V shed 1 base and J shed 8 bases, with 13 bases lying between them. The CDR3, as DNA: TGTGCCAGCAGCGTAAAAGAGAGGATAGATGAGCAGTTCTTC. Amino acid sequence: CASSVKERIDEQFF.

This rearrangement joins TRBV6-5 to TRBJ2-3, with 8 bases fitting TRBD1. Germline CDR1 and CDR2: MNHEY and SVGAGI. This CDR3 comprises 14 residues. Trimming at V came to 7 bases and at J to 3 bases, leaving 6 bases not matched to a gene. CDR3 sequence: CASNLQGVTDTQYF. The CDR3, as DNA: TGTGCCAGCAACCTACAGGGGGTGACAGATACGCAGTATTTT.

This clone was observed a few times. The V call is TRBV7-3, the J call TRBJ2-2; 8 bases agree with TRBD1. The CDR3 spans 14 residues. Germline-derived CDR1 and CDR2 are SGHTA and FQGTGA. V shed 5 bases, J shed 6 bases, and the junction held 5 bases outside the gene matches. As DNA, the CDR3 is TGTGCCAGCAGCCCTAAGGACAGGGCCGGGGAGCTGTTTTTT. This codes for CASSPKDRAGELFF.

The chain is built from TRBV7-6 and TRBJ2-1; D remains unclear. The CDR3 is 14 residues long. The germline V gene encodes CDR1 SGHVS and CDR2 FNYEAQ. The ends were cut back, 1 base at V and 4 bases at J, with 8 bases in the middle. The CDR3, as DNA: TGTGCCAGCAGCTTAGTCGGAATATACAATGAGCAGTTCTTC. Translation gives CASSLVGIYNEQFF.

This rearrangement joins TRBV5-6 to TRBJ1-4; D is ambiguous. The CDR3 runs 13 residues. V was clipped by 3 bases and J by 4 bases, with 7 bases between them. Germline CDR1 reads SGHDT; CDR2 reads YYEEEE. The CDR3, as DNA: TGTGCCAGCAGCTCCGGCGTTAATGAAAAACTGTTTTTT. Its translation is CASSSGVNEKLFF. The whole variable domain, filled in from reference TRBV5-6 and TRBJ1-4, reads DAGVTQSPTHLIKTRGQQVTLRCSPKSGHDTVSWYQQALGQGPQFIFQYYEEEERQRGNFPDRFSGHQFPNYSSELNVNALLLGDSALYLCASSSGVNEKLFFGSGTQLSVL.

CDR3 coding DNA: TGTGCCAGCAGCTCTCGGCCCGGTCCCCGGGAGACCCAGTACTTC. Translated, it gives CASSSRPGPRETQYF. The chain links TRBV7-3 to TRBJ2-5; D is ambiguous. This CDR3 is 15 amino acids long. CDR1 is SGHTA, CDR2 FQGTGA, per germline. The V end was cut by 4 bases, the J end by 5 bases, with 17 bases between.